Many counts were recorded for the clone carrying this TCR beta chain. The target antigen is unknown. The sample is drawn from a study of beta chain features in type 1 diabetes. Overall study findings and caveats: Shorter TCRB CDR3s, moderately but significantly so, marked every one of the four CD4+ subsets in Type 1 diabetes patients. Compared to healthy donors, patients appeared to have naive, central memory and Treg TCRB repertoires that were more alike.

V was shortened by 1 base and J by 7 bases, with 9 bases between the two germline ends. CDR1 is SGHRS and CDR2 is YFSETQ in the germline V gene. The CDR3 totals 13 residues. Each population that was sorted was more than 95% pure. Isolated RNA was reverse transcribed in full, so expressed TCRB transcripts were sequenced. Assay: immunoSEQ multiplex PCR; the TCRdb copy retains only in-frame clones and omits some. The sample lists 90,000 to 110,000 clones, 40% occurring once. The TCR was taken from a woman aged 18-35 years in good health. Sample: stem cell memory CD4+ T cells from blood. The chain carries TRBV5-1 and TRBJ1-5, with D possibly TRBD1 on 6 matching bases. CDR3 DNA: TGCGCCAGCAGCTTGACAGGGATCCAGCCCCAGCATTTT. Its protein product is CASSLTGIQPQHF.